This TCR beta chain was recorded in a study of graft-versus-host responses after intestinal transplantation. Study in general: Recipients across the board were started on anti-thymocyte globulin induction, then kept on tacrolimus and steroids for roughly 3 years.

The CDR3 contains 14 residues. Per the germline V gene, CDR1 is MNHEY and CDR2 is SMNVEV (reference sequence). The ends were cut back, 2 bases at V and 0 bases at J, with 2 bases in the middle. The protocol was immunoSEQ multiplex PCR, while the TCRdb copy is restricted to in-frame clones and leaves out a portion. This table has 95,000 to 130,000 clones, 75% to 95% appearing once. This clone was seen just once. The target antigen is unknown. This sequence was found in a human donor who received an intestinal transplant. V is TRBV27 and J is TRBJ2-6; D is undetermined. Sequences were derived from unstimulated CD4+ T cells sorted from spleen or lymph node cells, sampled before intestinal transplant. The DNA of the CDR3 is TGTGCCAGCAGTTTACTCTCTGGGGCCAACGTCCTGACTTTC. Encoded protein: CASSLLSGANVLTF.